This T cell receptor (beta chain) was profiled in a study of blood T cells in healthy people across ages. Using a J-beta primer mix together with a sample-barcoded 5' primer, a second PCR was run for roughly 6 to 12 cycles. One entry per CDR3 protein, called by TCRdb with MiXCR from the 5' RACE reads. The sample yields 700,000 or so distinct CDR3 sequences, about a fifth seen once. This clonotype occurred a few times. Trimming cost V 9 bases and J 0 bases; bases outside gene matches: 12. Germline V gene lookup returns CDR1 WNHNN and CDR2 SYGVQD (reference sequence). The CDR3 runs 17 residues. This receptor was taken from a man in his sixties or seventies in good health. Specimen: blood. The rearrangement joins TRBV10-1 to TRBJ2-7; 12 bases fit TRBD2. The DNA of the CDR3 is TGCGCCAGAAATCCGGGACTAGCGGGTTCAAGCTCCTACGAGCAGTACTTC. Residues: CARNPGLAGSSSYEQYF.